A selection of T cell receptor beta chains follows, all from one sample in a study of CD8 T cells in Susac syndrome. TCRdb reprocessed the immunoSEQ multiplex PCR reads via MiXCR and lists one record per CDR3 protein. The sample shows over 140,000 distinct CDR3 sequences, around 95% of them seen only once. Specimen: CD4+ T cells from PBMCs. Receptor source: a human donor with Susac syndrome. Each CDR3 is given with its conserved first and last residue. The D gene is left open where the match is weak. Clone size is stated in some rows and not others, as once, few, many or a class when expanded.

TRBJ2-1	NA	TRBD1	TRBV23-1	CASSLVTGDRGRNEQFF	TGCGCCAGCAGCCTGGTAACGGGGGACAGGGGGCGCAATGAGCAGTTCTTC
TRBJ2-7	NA	NA	TRBV6-5	CASTRGNSEQYF	TGTGCCAGCACCCGGGGCAATAGCGAGCAGTACTTC
TRBJ2-5	once	NA	TRBV2	CASSELRGPQETQYF	TGTGCCAGCAGTGAATTGCGGGGGCCGCAAGAGACCCAGTACTTC
TRBJ1-6	NA	NA	TRBV20-1	CSARDGAPGDSPLHF	TGCAGTGCTAGAGATGGGGCCCCAGGGGACTCACCCCTCCACTTT
TRBJ2-1	NA	TRBD2	TRBV20-1	CSAPTKGLAGVNEQFF	TGCAGTGCCCCGACGAAGGGACTAGCGGGAGTTAATGAGCAGTTCTTC
TRBJ2-7	NA	TRBD1	TRBV30	CAWQTGAYYEQYF	TGTGCCTGGCAGACAGGGGCCTACTACGAGCAGTACTTC
TRBJ1-5	NA	TRBD1	TRBV20-1	CSAGGQGLGQPQHF	TGCAGTGCTGGGGGACAGGGGCTTGGACAGCCCCAGCATTTT
TRBJ2-2	NA	NA	TRBV29-1	CSARTTDTNTGELFF	TGCAGCGCCAGGACAACCGATACGAACACCGGGGAGCTGTTTTTT
TRBJ2-1	NA	TRBD1	TRBV5-6	CASSAGTGDSYNEQFF	TGTGCCAGCAGCGCCGGGACAGGGGACTCCTACAATGAGCAGTTCTTC
TRBJ2-3	NA	NA	TRBV11-1	CASSARQSDTQYF	TGTGCCAGCAGCGCACGTCAGTCAGATACGCAGTATTTT
TRBJ2-3	NA	TRBD2	TRBV20-1	CSAPPGGRAKTDTQYF	TGCAGTGCCCCGCCGGGCGGGAGGGCCAAAACAGATACGCAGTATTTT
TRBJ2-6	NA	TRBD1	TRBV14	CASSLPGQRGNVLTF	TGTGCCAGCAGCCTACCGGGACAGCGAGGCAACGTCCTGACTTTC
TRBJ2-3	NA	NA	TRBV12-3/TRBV12-4	CASSFKGADTQYF	TGTGCCAGTTCATTTAAGGGAGCAGATACGCAGTATTTT
TRBJ2-1	NA	TRBD2	TRBV4-2	CASSERLAGGGRNEQFF	TGTGCCAGCAGCGAAAGACTAGCGGGAGGGGGTAGGAATGAGCAGTTCTTC
TRBJ2-5	NA	TRBD2	TRBV5-1	CASSGRVQETQYF	TGCGCCAGCAGCGGGAGGGTGCAAGAGACCCAGTACTTC
TRBJ2-5	once	NA	TRBV5-1	CASSRSEETQYF	TGCGCCAGCAGCAGGTCGGAAGAGACCCAGTACTTC
TRBJ1-1	once	TRBD1	TRBV12-3/TRBV12-4	CASRGAVGQGNTEAFF	TGTGCCAGCAGGGGGGCTGTAGGACAGGGGAACACTGAAGCTTTCTTT
TRBJ1-2	NA	NA	TRBV12-3/TRBV12-4	CASSLGGFGYGYTF	TGTGCCAGCAGTTTGGGGGGCTTTGGCTATGGCTACACCTTC
TRBJ2-5	NA	NA	TRBV11-1	CASSLDRGIQETQYF	TGTGCCAGCAGCTTAGACCGTGGGATCCAAGAGACCCAGTACTTC
TRBJ1-1	NA	NA	TRBV30	CAWSESREGKTEAFF	TGTGCCTGGAGTGAGTCACGGGAAGGGAAAACTGAAGCTTTCTTT
TRBJ2-5	NA	NA	TRBV18	CASSPSATETQYF	TGTGCCAGCTCACCATCAGCCACGGAGACCCAGTACTTC
TRBJ2-7	NA	NA	TRBV24-1	CATSGAGSYEQYF	TGTGCCACCAGTGGGGCCGGCTCCTACGAGCAGTACTTC
TRBJ1-1	NA	NA	TRBV27	CASSLTGLNTEAFF	TGTGCCAGCAGTTTAACAGGACTGAACACTGAAGCTTTCTTT
TRBJ1-1	NA	NA	TRBV5-1	CASSFGENTEAFF	TGCGCCAGCAGCTTTGGGGAAAACACTGAAGCTTTCTTT
TRBJ2-7	once	NA	TRBV4-1	CASSQSLLMGDYEQYF	TGCGCCAGCAGCCAATCCCTCCTGATGGGAGACTACGAGCAGTACTTC
TRBJ1-1	NA	NA	TRBV7-3	CASSRYTGPTEAFF	TGTGCCAGCAGCAGATACACAGGGCCCACTGAAGCTTTCTTT
TRBJ1-2	once	NA	TRBV20-1	CSAARRGGDGYTF	TGCAGTGCTGCCCGCAGGGGAGGGGATGGCTACACCTTC
TRBJ2-1	NA	NA	TRBV20-1	CSADQEGEQFF	TGCAGTGCAGATCAGGAGGGTGAGCAGTTCTTC
TRBJ1-2	NA	TRBD1	TRBV4-3	CASSQDRGYHYGYTF	TGCGCCAGCAGCCAAGACAGGGGGTATCACTATGGCTACACCTTC
TRBJ2-5	NA	TRBD2	TRBV5-1	CASSLDGRREETQYF	TGCGCCAGCAGCTTAGACGGGAGGAGGGAAGAGACCCAGTACTTC
TRBJ2-1	NA	TRBD1	TRBV3-1	CASSRDRGSREQFF	TGTGCCAGCAGCAGGGACAGGGGTTCTCGCGAGCAGTTCTTC
TRBJ2-7	NA	TRBD2	TRBV2	CASSVAGPIKGSEQYF	TGTGCCAGCAGTGTAGCGGGACCTATCAAAGGCTCCGAGCAGTACTTC
TRBJ2-3	NA	NA	TRBV6-1	CASSPTGRDTDTQYF	TGTGCCAGCAGTCCGACAGGGAGGGACACAGATACGCAGTATTTT
TRBJ2-7	once	TRBD1	TRBV25-1	CASSEFGTEAYEQYF	TGTGCCAGCAGTGAATTTGGGACAGAGGCCTACGAGCAGTACTTC
TRBJ2-7	NA	NA	TRBV30	CAWGESHEQYF	TGTGCCTGGGGGGAATCCCACGAGCAGTACTTC
TRBJ2-1	once	NA	TRBV19	CASKTRADHPEQFF	TGTGCCAGTAAGACAAGGGCAGATCATCCTGAGCAGTTCTTC
TRBJ2-6	NA	NA	TRBV5-1	CASSLQRSLGANVLTF	TGCGCCAGCAGCTTGCAACGGAGTCTGGGGGCCAACGTCCTGACTTTC
TRBJ2-3	NA	TRBD2	TRBV7-3	CASSRTGGRGDTQYF	TGTGCCAGCAGCCGAACCGGCGGGAGAGGGGATACGCAGTATTTT
TRBJ2-3	once	TRBD1	TRBV12-3/TRBV12-4	CASSVWDRGRITDTQYF	TGTGCCAGCAGTGTCTGGGACAGGGGGCGCATCACAGATACGCAGTATTTT
TRBJ2-2	NA	NA	TRBV4-1	CASSHRHDTGELFF	TGCGCCAGCAGCCACAGACACGATACCGGGGAGCTGTTTTTT
TRBJ2-2	NA	NA	TRBV4-2	CASSQEAGELFF	TGTGCCAGCAGCCAAGAGGCCGGGGAGCTGTTTTTT
TRBJ2-7	NA	NA	TRBV21-1	CASSKGRTASSYEQYF	TGTGCCAGCAGCAAAGGCAGGACAGCGAGCTCCTACGAGCAGTACTTC
TRBJ2-3	NA	NA	TRBV6-6	CASSHRPDTQYF	TGTGCCAGCAGCCACCGCCCGGATACGCAGTATTTT
TRBJ2-3	NA	NA	TRBV11-1	CASSLDHTDTQYF	TGTGCCAGCAGCTTAGACCACACAGATACGCAGTATTTT
TRBJ1-1	NA	NA	TRBV20-1	CSANTRTRMNTEAFF	TGCAGTGCCAACACACGGACACGAATGAACACTGAAGCTTTCTTT
TRBJ2-5	NA	NA	TRBV12-3/TRBV12-4	CASSFAGTMTQYF	TGTGCCAGCAGTTTCGCAGGAACCATGACCCAGTACTTC
TRBJ2-3	NA	TRBD1	TRBV5-4	CASRRTGGTDTQYF	TGTGCCAGCAGACGGACAGGGGGCACAGATACGCAGTATTTT